This entry lists 5 T cell receptor beta chains sequenced from one sample in a study of T cell repertoires in cytomegalovirus infection. TCRdb independently ran MiXCR on the reads; one entry per CDR3 protein. The top ten clones hold around 18% of a sample with about 46,000 distinct CDR3 sequences, 20% to 25% of them seen once. Their antigens remain unidentified. The sequencing sample was made of PBMCs, sequenced either directly or after in vitro stimulation (not recorded which). Source of these receptors: a human donor in good health (CMV status not recorded). Some clones in this sample may be carry-over from other donors' samples.

V gene TRBV4-2 combines with J gene TRBJ1-6; no clear D. This CDR3 is built from 15 residues. Germline CDR1 is LGHNA and CDR2 is YNFKEQ. The ends were cut back, 0 bases at V and 9 bases at J, with 12 bases in the middle. Here the CDR3 reads CASSQEGYNFSPLHF. The CDR3 DNA follows: TGTGCCAGCAGCCAAGAAGGGTATAATTTTTCACCCCTCCACTTT.

V and J are TRBV15 and TRBJ1-1; D is perhaps TRBD1 (5 bases). CDR3 size: 14 residues. Germline V lookup: CDR1 LNHNV, CDR2 YYDKDF (reference sequence). Deletions cut 0 bases from V and 5 bases from J, with 10 bases between. The CDR3 DNA reads TGTGCCACCAGCAGAGACAGGGTCTGGACTGAAGCTTTCTTT. Amino acids: CATSRDRVWTEAFF.

The table lists this clonotype with a few counts. V is TRBV20-1 and J is TRBJ1-1; no reliable D call. The CDR3 covers 14 residues. Trimming took 5 bases from V and 5 from J, leaving 18 bases between them. Germline assignment: CDR1 DFQATT and CDR2 SNEGSKA (reference sequence). The CDR3 DNA reads as TGCAGTGCTCCCCACATCGGACCACTGACTGAAGCTTTCTTT. Protein sequence: CSAPHIGPLTEAFF.

This clonotype occurred many times. This chain uses TRBV4-1 with TRBJ2-3, with no clear D. Germline V gene sequence: CDR1 MGHRA, CDR2 YSYEKL. V lost 4 bases and J 2 bases, leaving 16 bases between the germline ends. This CDR3 has 16 amino acids. CDR3 sequence (DNA): TGCGCCAGCAGCCCGATCTGGGGTAGCTCCACAGATACGCAGTATTTT. This codes for CASSPIWGSSTDTQYF.

This clonotype has a count of ten or more. V is TRBV27 and J is TRBJ2-2; D possibly corresponds to TRBD2 (5 bases). Germline-derived CDR1 and CDR2 are MNHEY and SMNVEV (reference sequence). There are 13 residues in the CDR3. V was cut by 5 bases and J by 5 bases, with 9 bases left in between. The CDR3 bases are TGTGCCAGCAGTATGGACTGGACCGGGGAGCTGTTTTTT. Encoded protein: CASSMDWTGELFF.